Reported below is one T cell receptor beta chain. Method: immunoSEQ multiplex PCR; TCRdb's copy keeps in-frame clones and lacks some. In the table there are around 64,000 clones, more than 80% of which are singletons. The sample originates from a study of blood T cell repertoires in COVID-19. Study-wide background: Acute and convalescent COVID-19 samples came from the United States, Italy and Spain.

Germline trimming cut 0 bases from V and 6 bases from J; bases unmatched to any gene: 7. This CDR3 region has 16 residues. Germline values: CDR1 SGHVS, CDR2 FQNEAQ. The V call is TRBV7-8, the J call TRBJ1-2; TRBD1 matches at 10 bases. The sequencing sample was made of peripheral blood. The source of this sequence is a man in his thirties or forties with acute or convalescent COVID-19. CDR3 residues: CASSLAGTGVLHGYTF. The CDR3 DNA reads TGTGCCAGCAGCTTAGCGGGGACAGGGGTTCTCCATGGCTACACCTTC. Full variable domain (remainder filled in from reference TRBV7-8 and TRBJ1-2): GAGVSQSPRYKVAKRGQDVALRCDPISGHVSLFWYQQALGQGPEFLTYFQNEAQLDKSGLPSDRFFAERPEGSVSTLKIQRTQQEDSAVYLCASSLAGTGVLHGYTFGSGTRLTVV.